The T cell receptor (beta chain) under discussion was sequenced for a study of blood T cell repertoires in COVID-19. Germline values: CDR1 SGHDT, CDR2 YYEEEE. CDR3 length equals 13 residues. V was cut by 0 bases and J by 7 bases, with 11 bases left in between. Some clones are missing from TCRdb's copy, which holds only in-frame ones; the method was immunoSEQ multiplex PCR. The top ten clones hold about 8% of a sample with about 58,000 clones, approximately 86% of them seen once. The chain joins TRBV5-6 to TRBJ2-7, with a weak D call TRBD2 (5 bases). The sequenced material came from peripheral blood. The receptor's source is a woman in her 70s with active COVID-19. CDR3 coding DNA: TGTGCCAGCAGCTTGGTGGGAGCCGGAGAGCAGTACTTC. It codes for CASSLVGAGEQYF.